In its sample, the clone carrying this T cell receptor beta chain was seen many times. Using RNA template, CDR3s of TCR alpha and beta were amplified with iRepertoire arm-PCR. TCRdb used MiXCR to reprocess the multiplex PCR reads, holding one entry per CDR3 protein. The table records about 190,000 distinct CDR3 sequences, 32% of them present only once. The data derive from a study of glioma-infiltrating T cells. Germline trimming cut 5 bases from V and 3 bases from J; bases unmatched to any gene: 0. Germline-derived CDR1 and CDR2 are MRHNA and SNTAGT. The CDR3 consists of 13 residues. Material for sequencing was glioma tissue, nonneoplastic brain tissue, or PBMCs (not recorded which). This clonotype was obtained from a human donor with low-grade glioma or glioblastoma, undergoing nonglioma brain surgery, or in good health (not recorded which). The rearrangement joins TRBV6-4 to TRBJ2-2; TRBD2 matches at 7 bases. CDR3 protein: CASSLADTGELFF. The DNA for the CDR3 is TGTGCCAGCAGTCTAGCGGACACCGGGGAGCTGTTTTTT.